The subject of this entry is one T cell receptor (beta chain). Its target is unknown. Original handling: Differences in CDR3 between clinicopathological groups were drawn on to build a classifier intended to discriminate distant-metastatic papillary thyroid cancer patients. With MiXCR, TCRdb reprocessed the PCR reads. TCRdb assigned the V and J calls; the authors' analysis was not used. There are about 16,000 clones in the sample; approximately 30% occur only once, and roughly 14% lies in the top ten. The germline V gene has CDR1 SGHTA and CDR2 FQGNSA. Trimming removed 1 base at V and 10 bases at J, with 8 bases between. The CDR3 sequence is 12 residues long. The source of the sample is a study of metastatic and nonmetastatic thyroid tumors. Study results and caveats: In blood and tumor, TCR beta diversity was reportedly significantly higher in malignant thyroid tumors than in benign nodules.

Thyroid surgery had not been preceded by any treatment in any patient. The sequence was obtained from a female donor with papillary thyroid cancer or a benign thyroid nodule (not recorded which). Some clones in this sample may be carry-over from other donors' samples. The chain uses TRBV7-2 and TRBJ2-1, with D possibly being TRBD2 (6 bases). Sample: adjacent normal tissue. The CDR3, as DNA: TGTGCCAGCAGCTTAGTGGGAGGCGAGCAGTTCTTC. It translates to CASSLVGGEQFF.